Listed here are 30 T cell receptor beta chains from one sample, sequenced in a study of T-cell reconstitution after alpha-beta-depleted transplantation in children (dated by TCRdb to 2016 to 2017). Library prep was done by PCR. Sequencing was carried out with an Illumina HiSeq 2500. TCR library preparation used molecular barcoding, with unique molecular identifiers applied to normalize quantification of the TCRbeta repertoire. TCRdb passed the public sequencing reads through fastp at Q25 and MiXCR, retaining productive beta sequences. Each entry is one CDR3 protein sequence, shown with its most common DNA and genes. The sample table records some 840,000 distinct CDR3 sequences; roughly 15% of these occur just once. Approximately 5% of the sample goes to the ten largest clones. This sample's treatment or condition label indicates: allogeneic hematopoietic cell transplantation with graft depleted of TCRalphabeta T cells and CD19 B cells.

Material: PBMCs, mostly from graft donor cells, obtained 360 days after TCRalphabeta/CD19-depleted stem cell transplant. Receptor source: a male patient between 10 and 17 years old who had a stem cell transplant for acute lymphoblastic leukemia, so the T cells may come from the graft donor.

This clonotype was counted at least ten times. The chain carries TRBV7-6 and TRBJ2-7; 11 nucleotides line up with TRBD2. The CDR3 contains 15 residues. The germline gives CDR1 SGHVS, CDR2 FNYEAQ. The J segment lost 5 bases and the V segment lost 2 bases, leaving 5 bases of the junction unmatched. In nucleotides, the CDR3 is TGTGCCAGCAGCTTAAGACTAGCGGGACGGGACGAGCAGTACTTC. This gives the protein CASSLRLAGRDEQYF.

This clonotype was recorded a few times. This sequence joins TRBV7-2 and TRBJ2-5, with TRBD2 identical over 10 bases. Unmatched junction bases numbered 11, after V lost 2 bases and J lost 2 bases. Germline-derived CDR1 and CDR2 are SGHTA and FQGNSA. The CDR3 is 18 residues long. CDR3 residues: CASSLRASGRASQETQYF. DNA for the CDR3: TGTGCCAGCAGCTTAAGGGCTAGCGGGAGAGCATCACAAGAGACCCAGTACTTC.

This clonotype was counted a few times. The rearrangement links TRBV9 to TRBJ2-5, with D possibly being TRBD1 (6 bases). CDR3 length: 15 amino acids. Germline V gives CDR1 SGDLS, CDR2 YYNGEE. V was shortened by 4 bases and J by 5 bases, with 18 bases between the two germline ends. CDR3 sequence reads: CASSPGQLVMETQYF. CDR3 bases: TGTGCCAGCAGCCCCGGACAGTTAGTAATGGAGACCCAGTACTTC.

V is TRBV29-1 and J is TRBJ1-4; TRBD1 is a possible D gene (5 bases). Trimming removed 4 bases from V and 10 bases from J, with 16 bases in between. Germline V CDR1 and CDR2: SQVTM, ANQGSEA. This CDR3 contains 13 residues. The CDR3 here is CSVAGPRGGKLFF. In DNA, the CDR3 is TGCAGCGTTGCCGGGCCTCGGGGCGGAAAACTGTTTTTT.

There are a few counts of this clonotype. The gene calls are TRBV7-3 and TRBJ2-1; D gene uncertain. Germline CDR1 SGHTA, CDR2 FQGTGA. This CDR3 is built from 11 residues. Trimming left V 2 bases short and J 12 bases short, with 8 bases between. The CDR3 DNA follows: TGTGCCAGCAGCTTAGGGTATGGGCAGTTCTTC. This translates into CASSLGYGQFF.

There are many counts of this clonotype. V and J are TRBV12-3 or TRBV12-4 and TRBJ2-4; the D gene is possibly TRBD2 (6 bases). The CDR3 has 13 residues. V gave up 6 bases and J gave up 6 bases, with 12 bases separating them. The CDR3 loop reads CASSHGSTNIQYF. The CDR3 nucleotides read TGTGCCAGCAGCCACGGGAGCACAAACATTCAGTACTTC.

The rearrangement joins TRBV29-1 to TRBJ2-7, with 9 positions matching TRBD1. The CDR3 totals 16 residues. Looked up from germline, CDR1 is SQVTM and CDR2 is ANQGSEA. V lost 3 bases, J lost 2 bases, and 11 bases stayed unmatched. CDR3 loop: CSVEIVGTGPTYEQYF. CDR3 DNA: TGCAGCGTTGAGATAGTAGGGACAGGGCCCACCTACGAGCAGTACTTC.

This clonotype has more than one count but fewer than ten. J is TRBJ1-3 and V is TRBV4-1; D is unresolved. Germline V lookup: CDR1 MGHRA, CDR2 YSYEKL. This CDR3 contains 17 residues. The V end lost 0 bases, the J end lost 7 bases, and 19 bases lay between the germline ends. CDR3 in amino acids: CASSQDLYGRRSNTIYF. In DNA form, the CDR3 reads TGCGCCAGCAGCCAAGATTTATATGGACGGCGGTCGAACACCATATATTTT.

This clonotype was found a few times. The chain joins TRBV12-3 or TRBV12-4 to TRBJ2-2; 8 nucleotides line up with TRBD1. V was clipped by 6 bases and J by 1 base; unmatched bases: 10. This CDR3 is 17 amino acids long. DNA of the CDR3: TGTGCCAGCAGAAACCAGGGGGCCGGTCAGAACACCGGGGAGCTGTTTTTT. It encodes CASRNQGAGQNTGELFF.

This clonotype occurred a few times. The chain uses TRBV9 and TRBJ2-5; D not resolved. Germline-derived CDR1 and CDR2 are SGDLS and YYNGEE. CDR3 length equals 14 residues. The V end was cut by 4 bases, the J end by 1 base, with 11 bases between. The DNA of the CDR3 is TGTGCCAGCAGCCCAGCCGGTTTCCAAGAGACCCAGTACTTC. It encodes CASSPAGFQETQYF.

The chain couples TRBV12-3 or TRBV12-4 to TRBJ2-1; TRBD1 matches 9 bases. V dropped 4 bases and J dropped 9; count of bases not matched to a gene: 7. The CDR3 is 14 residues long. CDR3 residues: CASSWGTGFGEQFF. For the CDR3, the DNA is TGTGCCAGCAGTTGGGGGACAGGGTTTGGTGAGCAGTTCTTC.

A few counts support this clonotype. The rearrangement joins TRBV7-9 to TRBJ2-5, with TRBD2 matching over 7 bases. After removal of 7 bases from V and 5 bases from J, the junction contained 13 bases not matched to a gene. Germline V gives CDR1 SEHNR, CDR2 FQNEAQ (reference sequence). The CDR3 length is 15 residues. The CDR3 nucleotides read TGTGCCAGCAATGGGCGGGAGCCTGCCGTGGAGACCCAGTACTTC. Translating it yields CASNGREPAVETQYF.

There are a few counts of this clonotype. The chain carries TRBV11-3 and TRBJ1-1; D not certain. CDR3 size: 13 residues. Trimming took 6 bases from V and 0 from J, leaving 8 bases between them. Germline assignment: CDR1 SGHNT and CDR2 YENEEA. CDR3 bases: TGTGCCAGCAGTCACCTCCTGAACACTGAAGCTTTCTTT. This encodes CASSHLLNTEAFF.

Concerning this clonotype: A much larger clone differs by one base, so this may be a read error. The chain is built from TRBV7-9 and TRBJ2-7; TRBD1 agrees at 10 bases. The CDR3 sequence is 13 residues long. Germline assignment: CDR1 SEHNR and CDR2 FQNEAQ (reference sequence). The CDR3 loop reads CSSSLTGGGEQYF. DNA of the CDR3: TGTTCCAGCAGCTTGACAGGGGGCGGCGAGCAGTACTTC.

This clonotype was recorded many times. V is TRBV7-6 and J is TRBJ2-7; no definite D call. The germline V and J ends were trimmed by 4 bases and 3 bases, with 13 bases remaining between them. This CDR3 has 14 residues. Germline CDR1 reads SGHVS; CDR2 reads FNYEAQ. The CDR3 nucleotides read TGTGCCAGCAGCTCTAGGACGGAAAACTACGAGCAGTACTTC. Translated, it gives CASSSRTENYEQYF.

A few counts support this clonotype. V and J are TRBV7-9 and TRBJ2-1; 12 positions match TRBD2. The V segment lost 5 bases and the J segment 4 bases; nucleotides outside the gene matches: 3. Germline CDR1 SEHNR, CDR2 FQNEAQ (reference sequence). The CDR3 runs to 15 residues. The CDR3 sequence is CASSTGLAGYNEQFF. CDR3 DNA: TGTGCCAGCAGCACCGGACTAGCGGGATACAATGAGCAGTTCTTC. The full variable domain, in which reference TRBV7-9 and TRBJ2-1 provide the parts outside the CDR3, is DTGVSQNPRHKITKRGQNVTFRCDPISEHNRLYWYRQTLGQGPEFLTYFQNEAQLEKSRLLSDRFSAERPKGSFSTLEIQRTEQGDSAMYLCASSTGLAGYNEQFFGPGTRLTVL.

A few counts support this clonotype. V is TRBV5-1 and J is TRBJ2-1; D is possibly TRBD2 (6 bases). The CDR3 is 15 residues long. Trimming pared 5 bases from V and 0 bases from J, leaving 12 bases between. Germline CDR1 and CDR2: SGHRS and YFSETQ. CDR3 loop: CASRNIAVSYNEQFF. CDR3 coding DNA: TGCGCCAGCAGAAATATAGCGGTCTCCTACAATGAGCAGTTCTTC.

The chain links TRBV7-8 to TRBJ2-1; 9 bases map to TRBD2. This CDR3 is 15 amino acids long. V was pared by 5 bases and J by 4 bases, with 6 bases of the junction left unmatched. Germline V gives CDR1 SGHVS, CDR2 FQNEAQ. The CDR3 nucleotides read TGTGCCAGCAGCGCCCGACTAGCGGTTTACAATGAGCAGTTCTTC. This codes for CASSARLAVYNEQFF.

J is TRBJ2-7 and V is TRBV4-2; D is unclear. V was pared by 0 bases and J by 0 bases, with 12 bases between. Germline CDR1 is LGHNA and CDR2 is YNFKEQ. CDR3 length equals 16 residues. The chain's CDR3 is CASSQDLGRSSYEQYF. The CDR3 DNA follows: TGTGCCAGCAGCCAAGATCTCGGACGTAGCTCCTACGAGCAGTACTTC.

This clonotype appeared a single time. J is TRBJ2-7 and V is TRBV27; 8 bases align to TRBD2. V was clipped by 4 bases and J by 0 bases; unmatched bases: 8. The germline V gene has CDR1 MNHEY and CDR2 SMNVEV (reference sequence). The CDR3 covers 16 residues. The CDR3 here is CASSSYAGLDSYEQYF. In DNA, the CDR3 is TGTGCCAGCAGTTCATACGCGGGACTAGACTCCTACGAGCAGTACTTC.

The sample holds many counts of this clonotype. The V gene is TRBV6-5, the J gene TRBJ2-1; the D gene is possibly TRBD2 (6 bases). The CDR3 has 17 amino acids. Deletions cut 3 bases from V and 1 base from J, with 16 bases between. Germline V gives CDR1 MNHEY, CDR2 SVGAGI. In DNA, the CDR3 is TGTGCCAGCAGTTATCTACTAGCTCCCCTTTCCTACAATGAGCAGTTCTTC. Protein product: CASSYLLAPLSYNEQFF.

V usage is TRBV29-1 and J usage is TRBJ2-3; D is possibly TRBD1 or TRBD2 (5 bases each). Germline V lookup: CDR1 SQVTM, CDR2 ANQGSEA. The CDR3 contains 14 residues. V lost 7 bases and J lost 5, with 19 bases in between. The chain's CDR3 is CSATPRGTEDTQYF. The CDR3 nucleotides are TGCAGCGCTACACCCCGAGGGACGGAAGATACGCAGTATTTT.

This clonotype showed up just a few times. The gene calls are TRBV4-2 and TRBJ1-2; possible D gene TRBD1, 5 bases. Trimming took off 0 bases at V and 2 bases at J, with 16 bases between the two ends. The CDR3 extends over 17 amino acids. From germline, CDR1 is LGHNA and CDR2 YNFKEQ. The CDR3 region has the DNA TGTGCCAGCAGCCAAGACCCTAGGGGCCTAACAAACTATGGCTACACCTTC. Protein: CASSQDPRGLTNYGYTF.

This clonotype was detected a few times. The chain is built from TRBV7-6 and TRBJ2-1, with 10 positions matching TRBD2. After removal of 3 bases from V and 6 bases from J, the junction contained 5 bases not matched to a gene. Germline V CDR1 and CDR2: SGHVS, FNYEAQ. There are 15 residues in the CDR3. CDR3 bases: TGTGCCAGCAGCTTTTATCTAGCGGGAGCCAATGAGCAGTTCTTC. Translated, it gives CASSFYLAGANEQFF.

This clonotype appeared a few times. CDR3 loop: CASSQDMTGNTGELFF. As DNA, the CDR3 is TGTGCCAGCAGCCAAGATATGACGGGGAACACCGGGGAGCTGTTTTTT. V usage is TRBV14 and J usage is TRBJ2-2; D call uncertain. V lost 0 bases to trimming and J lost 1 base, with 9 bases between them. This CDR3 is built from 16 residues. Germline V lookup: CDR1 SGHDN, CDR2 FVKESK.

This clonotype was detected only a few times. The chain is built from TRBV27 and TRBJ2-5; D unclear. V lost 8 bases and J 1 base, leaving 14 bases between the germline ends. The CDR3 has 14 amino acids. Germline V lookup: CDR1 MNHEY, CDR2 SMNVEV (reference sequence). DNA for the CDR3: TGTGCCAGCGGTACCATAGATACCCAAGAGACCCAGTACTTC. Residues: CASGTIDTQETQYF.

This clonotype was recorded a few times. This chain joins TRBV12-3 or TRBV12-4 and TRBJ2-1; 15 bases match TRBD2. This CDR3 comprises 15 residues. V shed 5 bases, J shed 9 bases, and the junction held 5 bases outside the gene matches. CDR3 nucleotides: TGTGCCAGCAGTGGGGGACTAGCGGGAGGACCTGAGCAGTTCTTC. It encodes CASSGGLAGGPEQFF.

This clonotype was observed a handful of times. This chain's CDR3 is CSASSLKETQYF. The CDR3 bases are TGCAGTGCTAGCTCCCTGAAAGAGACCCAGTACTTC. This chain joins TRBV20-1 and TRBJ2-5; unclear D gene. The germline V and J ends were trimmed by 3 bases and 3 bases, with 8 bases remaining between them. The CDR3 has 12 amino acids. Per the germline V gene, CDR1 is DFQATT and CDR2 is SNEGSKA (reference sequence).

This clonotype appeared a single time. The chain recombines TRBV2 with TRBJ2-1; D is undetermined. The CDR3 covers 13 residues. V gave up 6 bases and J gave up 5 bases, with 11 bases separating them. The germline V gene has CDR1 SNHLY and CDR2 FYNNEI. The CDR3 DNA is TGTGCCAGCAGATGGCATCTAAACAATGAGCAGTTCTTC. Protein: CASRWHLNNEQFF.

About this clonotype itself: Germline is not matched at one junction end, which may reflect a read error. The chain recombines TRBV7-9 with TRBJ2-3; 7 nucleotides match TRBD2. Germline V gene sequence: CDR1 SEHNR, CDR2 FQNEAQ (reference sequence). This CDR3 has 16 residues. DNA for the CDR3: TGTGCCAGCAGCTTCGGGACTACCCTAGACCACGATACGAAGTATTTT. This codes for CASSFGTTLDHDTKYF. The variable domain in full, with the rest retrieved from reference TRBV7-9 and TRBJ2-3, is DTGVSQNPRHKITKRGQNVTFRCDPISEHNRLYWYRQTLGQGPEFLTYFQNEAQLEKSRLLSDRFSAERPKGSFSTLEIQRTEQGDSAMYLCASSFGTTLDHDTKYFGPGTRLTVL.